One sample yielded the 29 T cell receptor beta chains listed below, sequenced in a study of Ad26.COV2.S vaccination and SARS-CoV-2 variants. Sequencing used immunoSEQ multiplex PCR; TCRdb keeps in-frame clones, though not all of them. This sample yields about 350,000 clones, of which around 84% are seen a single time; 2.5% to 3.5% belongs to the top ten. This sample's treatment: 15 to 20 received Ad26.COV2.S at low or high dose, single or two shots; roughly 5 received placebo; per-sample allocation not given. Collection of samples fell on day 63 after the first vaccine or placebo injection. The material sequenced was peripheral blood, taken in a trial of Ad26.COV2.S vaccine versus placebo. The source is a person aged 18 to 65 who received the Ad26.COV2.S COVID-19 vaccine or a placebo.

This chain connects TRBV19 to TRBJ2-4; 8 bases are shared with TRBD1. This CDR3 contains 19 residues. Germline trimming cut 7 bases from V and 3 bases from J; bases unmatched to any gene: 20. CDR1 LNHDA and CDR2 SQIVND come from the germline V gene (reference sequence). DNA of the CDR3: TGTGCCAGTACCGAGACTTTATCCCCGGGACAGGCCTTCAAAAACATTCAGTACTTC. Its protein product is CASTETLSPGQAFKNIQYF.

The chain links TRBV10-3 to TRBJ2-7, with D possibly being TRBD1 or TRBD2 (7 bases each). The CDR3 extends over 15 amino acids. Germline lookup yields CDR1 ENHRY and CDR2 SYGVKD. Trimming removed 2 bases from V and 7 bases from J, with 18 bases in between. The CDR3 here is CAISESGTAYFEQYF. The DNA of the CDR3 is TGTGCCATCAGTGAGAGCGGGACAGCGTATTTTGAGCAGTACTTC.

Remarks on this clone: This CDR3 is also generated by other DNA sequences in the sample. This chain connects TRBV13 to TRBJ2-3; no reliable D call. The V gene's germline CDR1 is PRHDT and CDR2 FYEKMQ (reference sequence). The CDR3 is made up of 12 amino acids. V lost 2 bases and J lost 4, with 4 bases in between. The CDR3 DNA follows: TGTGCCAGCAGCTTACGGGCAGATACGCAGTATTTT. Its protein product is CASSLRADTQYF.

The chain combines TRBV2 with TRBJ2-3; 9 bases are a match to TRBD2. CDR3 length: 16 amino acids. CDR1 is SNHLY and CDR2 is FYNNEI in the germline V gene. V lost 3 bases, J lost 3 bases, and 7 bases stayed unmatched. CDR3 amino acids: CASSDRPGLATDTQYF. The CDR3 DNA reads TGTGCCAGCAGTGATAGACCGGGACTAGCAACAGATACGCAGTATTTT.

The V gene is TRBV27, the J gene TRBJ2-7; D unresolved. CDR1 is MNHEY, CDR2 SMNVEV, per germline (reference sequence). V lost 4 bases to trimming and J lost 0 bases, with 10 bases between them. This CDR3 region has 14 residues. In DNA, the CDR3 is TGTGCCAGCAGTTCTCAGGTTAGCTCCTACGAGCAGTACTTC. Its protein is CASSSQVSSYEQYF.

This rearrangement joins TRBV2 to TRBJ2-3, with 8 bases aligning to TRBD2. Trimming removed 5 bases from V and 5 bases from J; junction bases left unmatched: 6. The CDR3 contains 14 residues. In germline, CDR1 is SNHLY, CDR2 FYNNEI. The CDR3 DNA reads TGTGCCAGCAGTAAGGGACTAGGGGTAGATACGCAGTATTTT. Translated: CASSKGLGVDTQYF. Drawing the rest from reference TRBV2 and TRBJ2-3, the complete variable domain is EPEVTQTPSHQVTQMGQEVILRCVPISNHLYFYWYRQILGQKVEFLVSFYNNEISEKSEIFDDQFSVERPDGSNFTLKIRSTKLEDSAMYFCASSKGLGVDTQYFGPGTRLTVL.

The chain couples TRBV2 to TRBJ1-5, with 9 positions matching TRBD1. The CDR3 length is 16 residues. J lost 2 bases, V lost 6 bases, and 8 bases had no gene match. Germline-derived CDR1 and CDR2 are SNHLY and FYNNEI. CDR3: CASRPPTGGGNQPQHF. As DNA, the CDR3 is TGTGCCAGCAGGCCGCCGACAGGGGGTGGCAATCAGCCCCAGCATTTT.

V and J are TRBV11-2 and TRBJ2-7, with 11 bases identical to TRBD2. The CDR3 sequence is 15 residues long. The germline CDR1 and CDR2 sequences are SGHAT and FQNNGV. V lost 5 bases to trimming and J lost 5 bases; unmatched junction nucleotides: 8. The CDR3 here is CASSPTSGSFHEQYF. For the CDR3, the DNA is TGTGCCAGCAGCCCTACTAGCGGGAGTTTCCACGAGCAGTACTTC.

This sequence joins TRBV5-1 and TRBJ2-1; the match to TRBD2 covers 8 bases. V lost 1 base, J lost 2 bases, and 2 bases stayed unmatched. The CDR3 covers 15 residues. Germline assignment: CDR1 SGHRS and CDR2 YFSETQ. The CDR3 sequence: CASSLLAGPYNEQFF. In nucleotides, the CDR3 is TGCGCCAGCAGCTTGTTAGCGGGACCCTACAATGAGCAGTTCTTC.

This chain connects TRBV3-1 (or the pseudogene TRBV3-2) to TRBJ2-7; a possible D gene is TRBD2 (5 bases). V lost 2 bases and J 0 bases, leaving 14 bases between the germline ends. The V gene's germline CDR1 is LGHDT and CDR2 YNNKEL (reference sequence). This CDR3 spans 16 amino acids. The CDR3 loop reads CASSQYSGKSSYEQYF. CDR3 DNA sequence: TGTGCCAGCAGCCAATACAGCGGAAAAAGCTCCTACGAGCAGTACTTC.

The chain joins TRBV27 to TRBJ1-1, with D maybe TRBD1 (5 bases). Germline-derived CDR1 and CDR2 are MNHEY and SMNVEV (reference sequence). The ends were cut back, 3 bases at V and 4 bases at J, with 12 bases in the middle. The CDR3 is made up of 14 amino acids. CDR3 in amino acids: CASSFSGKVTEAFF. CDR3 bases: TGTGCCAGCAGTTTTTCAGGGAAGGTCACTGAAGCTTTCTTT.

The chain recombines TRBV6-4 with TRBJ2-1; maybe TRBD2 (5 bases). CDR1 and CDR2 (germline): MRHNA, SNTAGT. The CDR3 extends over 15 amino acids. The V end was cut by 2 bases, the J end by 8 bases, with 16 bases between. The CDR3 reads CASSDGSGGSDEQFF. As DNA, the CDR3 is TGTGCCAGCAGTGACGGGAGTGGAGGAAGCGATGAGCAGTTCTTC.

The CDR3 loop reads CSARDYSYNEQFF. Here the CDR3 DNA reads TGCAGCGCCCGGGACTACTCCTACAATGAGCAGTTCTTC. The chain uses TRBV29-1 and TRBJ2-1, with 7 bases fitting TRBD2. The junction had 3 bases not matched to a gene; V was cut back by 7 bases and J by 0 bases. The CDR3 has 13 amino acids. Per the germline V gene, CDR1 is SQVTM and CDR2 is ANQGSEA.

This sequence joins TRBV7-2 and TRBJ2-7; no clear D gene. V shed 5 bases and J shed 3 bases, with 11 bases lying between them. The length of the CDR3 is 13 residues. Germline V gene lookup returns CDR1 SGHTA and CDR2 FQGNSA. The CDR3 here is CASSPPANYEQYF. The CDR3 nucleotides are TGTGCCAGCAGCCCCCCGGCGAACTACGAGCAGTACTTC.

V is TRBV30 and J is TRBJ1-3; TRBD1 agrees at 9 bases. V was clipped by 5 bases and J by 0 bases; unmatched bases: 8. CDR3 length equals 16 residues. Germline V CDR1 and CDR2: GTSNPN, SVGIG (reference sequence). The CDR3 loop reads CAWRRDRALSGNTIYF. CDR3 nucleotides: TGTGCCTGGCGCCGGGACAGGGCTCTCTCTGGAAACACCATATATTTT.

Points on this clone: Other DNA sequences in this specimen translate into the identical CDR3. The genes are TRBV6-5 and TRBJ1-6, with TRBD1 identical over 10 bases. Trimming removed 6 bases from V and 10 bases from J; junction bases left unmatched: 6. Germline-derived CDR1 and CDR2 are MNHEY and SVGAGI. This CDR3 is 14 amino acids long. CDR3 coding DNA: TGTGCCAGCAGCAGGGACAGGGGTCACTCACCCCTCCACTTT. Its protein product is CASSRDRGHSPLHF.

The chain links TRBV7-9 to TRBJ1-6; D call uncertain. The V end was cut by 0 bases, the J end by 8 bases, with 8 bases between. From germline, CDR1 is SEHNR and CDR2 FQNEAQ (reference sequence). This CDR3 comprises 14 residues. Here the CDR3 DNA reads TGTGCCAGCAGCTTAGCGTCGGGGTATTCACCCCTCCACTTT. The encoded protein is CASSLASGYSPLHF.

The chain recombines TRBV6-2 or TRBV6-3 with TRBJ2-3; D unresolved. Germline loops: CDR1 MNHEY, CDR2 SVGEGT. V lost 4 bases, J lost 0 bases, and 11 bases lay in between. The CDR3 contains 15 residues. The CDR3 region has the DNA TGTGCCAGCAGTTCAGGCGGAGCTAGCACAGATACGCAGTATTTT. Translating it yields CASSSGGASTDTQYF.

Note on this clone: Distinct nucleotide sequences in the sample also encode this CDR3. The chain links TRBV18 to TRBJ1-3; TRBD1 aligns across 7 bases. The CDR3 spans 15 residues. The V gene end was trimmed by 6 bases and the J gene end by 0 bases; junction bases not matched to a gene: 5. Per germline, CDR1 KGHSH and CDR2 LQKENI. CDR3 residues: CASSPGTDSGNTIYF. DNA of the CDR3: TGTGCCAGCTCCCCAGGGACAGACTCTGGAAACACCATATATTTT.

This CDR3 reads CASSLSGSGSGQETQYF. Here the CDR3 DNA reads TGTGCCAGCAGCCTAAGCGGGAGCGGGAGTGGACAAGAGACCCAGTACTTC. V usage is TRBV7-2 and J usage is TRBJ2-5; 8 bases are shared with TRBD2. With 5 bases clipped from V and 2 bases from J, the junction kept 13 bases outside the gene matches. From germline, CDR1 is SGHTA and CDR2 FQGNSA. This CDR3 contains 17 residues. Full variable domain (outside the CDR3, taken from reference TRBV7-2 and TRBJ2-5): GAGVSQSPSNKVTEKGKDVELRCDPISGHTALYWYRQSLGQGLEFLIYFQGNSAPDKSGLPSDRFSAERTGGSVSTLTIQRTQQEDSAVYLCASSLSGSGSGQETQYFGPGTRLLVL.

The rearrangement uses TRBV3-1 (or the pseudogene TRBV3-2) and TRBJ1-5; tentative D call: TRBD1 (5 bases). The V gene's germline CDR1 is LGHDT and CDR2 YNNKEL (reference sequence). The CDR3 consists of 13 residues. The V end was cut by 4 bases, the J end by 4 bases, with 8 bases between. CDR3 DNA sequence: TGTGCCAGCAGCCGACAGAAGAATCAGCCCCAGCATTTT. Its protein is CASSRQKNQPQHF.

The chain couples TRBV6-4 to TRBJ2-1; possible D gene TRBD1, 7 bases. V lost 4 bases and J 8 bases, leaving 18 bases between the germline ends. Germline lookup yields CDR1 MRHNA and CDR2 SNTAGT. The CDR3 has 15 residues. The CDR3: CASSGTGGFYDEQFF. The CDR3 nucleotides are TGTGCCAGCAGTGGGACAGGAGGGTTTTATGATGAGCAGTTCTTC.

This rearrangement joins TRBV13 to TRBJ2-3, with D uncertain. Trimming cost V 5 bases and J 0 bases, with 12 bases left between them. This CDR3 contains 15 residues. Germline V CDR1 and CDR2: PRHDT, FYEKMQ (reference sequence). CDR3 in DNA: TGTGCCAGCAGCCCCTTTATGGGTAGCACAGATACGCAGTATTTT. Amino acid sequence: CASSPFMGSTDTQYF.

This CDR3 reads CASSIGAGLAGGPFSGTGELFF. The CDR3, as DNA: TGTGCCAGTAGTATAGGGGCCGGACTAGCGGGAGGGCCCTTCTCGGGCACCGGGGAGCTGTTTTTT. The chain uses TRBV19 and TRBJ2-2; TRBD2 matches 15 bases. Trimming cost V 1 base and J 4 bases; bases outside gene matches: 16. This CDR3 is 22 amino acids long. Germline V lookup: CDR1 LNHDA, CDR2 SQIVND (reference sequence).

The V and J genes are TRBV30 and TRBJ2-7; 8 nucleotides line up with TRBD1. Germline assignment: CDR1 GTSNPN and CDR2 SVGIG (reference sequence). V was clipped by 4 bases and J by 6 bases; unmatched bases: 8. CDR3 size: 13 residues. CDR3 amino acids: CAWNSDRAGEQYF. CDR3 DNA sequence: TGTGCCTGGAACTCGGACAGGGCAGGCGAGCAGTACTTC.

This clone was picked up a small number of times. The chain joins TRBV6-5 to TRBJ2-2, with TRBD2 matching over 7 bases. This CDR3 has 16 amino acids. With V trimmed by 4 bases and J by 0 bases, 5 bases remained unmatched. Looked up from germline, CDR1 is MNHEY and CDR2 is SVGAGI. In DNA form, the CDR3 reads TGTGCCAGCAGTTTCAACCTAGCGGCGAACACCGGGGAGCTGTTTTTT. Its protein is CASSFNLAANTGELFF.

The genes are TRBV4-1 and TRBJ1-5; D remains ambiguous. Germline assignment: CDR1 MGHRA and CDR2 YSYEKL. V was cut by 0 bases and J by 5 bases, with 8 bases left in between. The CDR3 totals 14 residues. DNA of the CDR3: TGCGCCAGCAGCCAAGATCCGGGTCATCAGCCCCAGCATTTT. It translates to CASSQDPGHQPQHF.

This clone was seen at least ten times. The genes are TRBV19 and TRBJ1-1; no firm D call. CDR1 is LNHDA and CDR2 is SQIVND in the germline V gene (reference sequence). This CDR3 has 13 amino acids. The V end was cut by 3 bases, the J end by 6 bases, with 11 bases between. The CDR3 loop reads CASSIVSGSEAFF. The CDR3 bases are TGTGCCAGTAGTATTGTTTCGGGCTCTGAAGCTTTCTTT.

The rearrangement uses TRBV5-1 and TRBJ1-1; D unclear. Looked up from germline, CDR1 is SGHRS and CDR2 is YFSETQ. The V end was cut by 0 bases, the J end by 1 base, with 4 bases between. The CDR3 contains 13 residues. CDR3 nucleotides: TGCGCCAGCAGCTTGGCTTGGAACACTGAAGCTTTCTTT. As protein: CASSLAWNTEAFF.